The 2 T cell receptor beta chains below come from one sample, sequenced in a study of a mutant IDH1 vaccine in newly diagnosed glioma. Some clones are missing from TCRdb's copy, which holds only in-frame ones; the method was immunoSEQ multiplex PCR. The table includes more than 55,000 clones, roughly four fifths detected once. Described time point: week 11, during vaccination. Topical imiquimod was applied with each vaccine dose, which held 300 ug of mutant IDH1 20-mer peptide. Their antigens remain unidentified. The source was PBMCs, collected from a glioma patient whose treatment included an IDH1 peptide vaccine. The source of these receptors is a man younger than 40 with glioma.

This chain joins TRBV5-6 and TRBJ2-1; TRBD2 agrees at 8 bases. The germline V gene encodes CDR1 SGHDT and CDR2 YYEEEE. After removal of 4 bases from V and 9 bases from J, the junction contained 12 bases not matched to a gene. The length of the CDR3 is 15 residues. The DNA of the CDR3 is TGTGCCAGCAGCACCTCGGGGGGGCGATGGGGTGAGCAGTTCTTC. Translation: CASSTSGGRWGEQFF.

This sequence joins TRBV12-1 and TRBJ2-7. TRBV12-1 is described as a pseudogene. The CDR3 spans 15 residues. The chain's CDR3 is CASSSTGASSYEQYF. The CDR3 DNA reads as TGTGCCAGCAGCTCCACGGGGGCCTCATCCTACGAGCAGTACTTC.